Listed below are T cell receptor beta chains from one sample, sequenced in a study of identical twins. One entry per CDR3 protein results from TCRdb running MiXCR on the 5' RACE reads. The table records roughly 770,000 distinct CDR3 sequences, 15% to 20% of them present only once. These data were also filed under a second study, of T cells expressing NK-cell markers.

Material: PBMCs. The receptors were gathered from a woman aged 18 to 35 in good health. Both conserved end residues are part of each CDR3. D genes are given only for firm matches. A clone size is listed for some rows: how often the clone was seen (once, few, many), or a class if it is expanded.

v_call	clone_size	j_call	d_call	cdr3_aa	cdr3_nt
TRBV10-3	-	TRBJ1-2	-	CAISEPGAQQGFYGYTF	TGTGCCATCAGTGAGCCGGGGGCGCAACAGGGCTTCTATGGCTACACCTTC
TRBV20-1	-	TRBJ2-2	-	CSASGRRNTGELFF	TGCAGTGCTAGCGGGAGACGGAACACCGGGGAGCTGTTTTTT
TRBV11-2	-	TRBJ2-1	TRBD2	CASRRPVEGGIHEQFF	TGTGCCAGCAGGAGGCCAGTTGAGGGAGGGATACATGAGCAGTTCTTC
TRBV4-1	few	TRBJ2-7	-	CASSQGLGSYEQYF	TGCGCCAGCAGCCAAGGGTTGGGCTCCTACGAGCAGTACTTC
TRBV6-1	-	TRBJ2-2	TRBD1	CASYSGGQGGGELFF	TGTGCCAGCTATTCCGGTGGACAGGGGGGCGGGGAGCTGTTTTTT
TRBV3-1	-	TRBJ2-1	TRBD2	CASSQALAEYNEQFF	TGTGCCAGCAGCCAAGCACTAGCGGAGTACAATGAGCAGTTCTTC
TRBV15	-	TRBJ2-1	TRBD2	CATKTGGRAVPHEQFF	TGTGCCACCAAAACCGGCGGGAGGGCCGTTCCTCATGAGCAGTTCTTC
TRBV5-5	few	TRBJ2-1	-	CASSSPASDEQFF	TGTGCCAGCAGCTCCCCGGCGAGCGATGAGCAGTTCTTC
TRBV6-1	few	TRBJ2-7	TRBD1	CASSERQGISYEQYF	TGTGCCAGCAGTGAAAGACAGGGTATCTCCTACGAGCAGTACTTC
TRBV5-1	few	TRBJ2-3	TRBD1	CASSLRDRVGADTQYF	TGCGCCAGCAGCCTTCGCGACAGGGTGGGAGCAGATACGCAGTATTTT
TRBV5-1	-	TRBJ2-3	TRBD2	CASSLRSVAGADTQYF	TGCGCCAGCAGCTTGCGGTCGGTAGCGGGAGCGGATACGCAGTATTTT
TRBV5-6	-	TRBJ2-7	TRBD1	CASSMGQSYEQYF	TGTGCCAGCAGCATGGGACAGTCCTACGAGCAGTACTTC
TRBV5-5	-	TRBJ2-3	-	CASSLHALTSTDTQYF	TGTGCCAGCAGCCTACACGCTCTAACTAGCACAGATACGCAGTATTTT
TRBV20-1	few	TRBJ1-3	-	CSARPDSSGNTIYF	TGCAGTGCTAGACCTGACAGCTCTGGAAACACCATATATTTT
TRBV20-1	few	TRBJ2-5	TRBD2	CSARPPSGAQETQYF	TGCAGTGCTAGACCACCTAGCGGGGCACAAGAGACCCAGTACTTC
TRBV19	few	TRBJ1-5	TRBD1	CASRRQGRVNQPQHF	TGTGCCAGCCGAAGACAGGGAAGGGTGAATCAGCCCCAGCATTTT
TRBV5-1	few	TRBJ2-3	TRBD1	CASSPTDRGADTQYF	TGCGCCAGCAGCCCCACCGACAGGGGTGCAGATACGCAGTATTTT
TRBV20-1	few	TRBJ2-1	TRBD2	CSAVAGGGTYNEQFF	TGCAGTGCTGTAGCGGGAGGGGGGACCTACAATGAGCAGTTCTTC
TRBV5-1	-	TRBJ1-1	-	CASSLEAITEAFF	TGCGCCAGCAGCTTGGAGGCCATCACTGAAGCTTTCTTT
TRBV7-9	-	TRBJ2-1	-	CASSVGTGENNEQFF	TGTGCCAGCAGCGTCGGGACGGGGGAAAACAATGAGCAGTTCTTC
TRBV20-1	few	TRBJ2-1	-	CSARDLVVNNEQFF	TGCAGTGCTAGAGATCTGGTAGTGAACAATGAGCAGTTCTTC
TRBV6-1	few	TRBJ1-5	TRBD1	CASSLNRGVNQPQHF	TGTGCCAGCAGTCTAAACAGGGGCGTCAATCAGCCCCAGCATTTT
TRBV3-1	-	TRBJ2-1	-	CASSQMARGTEQFF	TGTGCCAGCAGCCAAATGGCCCGGGGCACTGAGCAGTTCTTC
TRBV4-3	-	TRBJ2-1	-	CASSHPPGLEQFF	TGCGCCAGCAGCCACCCACCTGGGTTAGAGCAGTTCTTC
TRBV7-9	few	TRBJ2-3	TRBD2	CASSPKTSGHTDTQYF	TGTGCCAGCAGCCCCAAGACTAGCGGACACACAGATACGCAGTATTTT
TRBV12-3/TRBV12-4	few	TRBJ2-6	-	CASRPTGANVLTF	TGTGCCAGCAGGCCAACTGGGGCCAACGTCCTGACTTTC
TRBV7-8	-	TRBJ2-1	-	CASSSRTASSYNEQFF	TGTGCCAGCAGCTCCCGGACGGCCAGCTCCTACAATGAGCAGTTCTTC
TRBV5-1	-	TRBJ2-7	-	CASSLGVTSISYEQYF	TGCGCCAGCAGCTTGGGGGTAACTAGCATATCCTACGAGCAGTACTTC
TRBV12-3/TRBV12-4	many	TRBJ2-7	-	CASSFRQGQYF	TGTGCCAGCAGTTTTCGGCAAGGGCAGTACTTC
TRBV20-1	few	TRBJ2-1	TRBD1	CSARAGTGYDLGQFF	TGCAGTGCTAGAGCCGGGACAGGGTACGACTTGGGGCAGTTCTTC
TRBV7-8	-	TRBJ2-2	-	CASSLRAGPSGELFF	TGTGCCAGCAGCTTACGAGCAGGGCCCTCCGGGGAGCTGTTTTTT
TRBV20-1	few	TRBJ2-1	-	CSAREGVAGSYNEQFF	TGCAGTGCTAGAGAGGGGGTAGCCGGTTCCTACAATGAGCAGTTCTTC
TRBV6-5	few	TRBJ2-7	TRBD2	CASSYSVAGLWEQYF	TGTGCCAGCAGTTACTCGGTAGCGGGACTTTGGGAGCAGTACTTC
TRBV15	few	TRBJ2-2	-	CATSGTDRNTGELFF	TGTGCCACCAGCGGGACGGACAGGAACACCGGGGAGCTGTTTTTT
TRBV7-9	few	TRBJ1-4	-	CASSLEIELFF	TGTGCCAGCAGCTTAGAAATCGAACTGTTTTTT
TRBV3-1	-	TRBJ1-2	-	CASSQRGHHEGYTF	TGTGCCAGCAGCCAAAGAGGCCACCACGAGGGCTACACCTTC
TRBV11-3	few	TRBJ1-6	-	CASSAPRQRSPLHF	TGTGCCAGCAGCGCACCTCGACAGAGGTCACCCCTCCACTTT
TRBV12-3/TRBV12-4	few	TRBJ2-4	-	CASRDGGTKNIQYF	TGTGCCAGCCGGGACGGGGGAACCAAAAACATTCAGTACTTC
TRBV6-1	many	TRBJ1-5	-	CASSPGGVGNQPQHF	TGTGCCAGCAGTCCTGGGGGGGTGGGCAATCAGCCCCAGCATTTT
TRBV18	-	TRBJ2-1	TRBD2	CASSPPSSGRTGEQFF	TGTGCCAGCTCACCCCCCTCTAGCGGGAGAACGGGCGAGCAGTTCTTC
TRBV7-8	many	TRBJ2-1	TRBD2	CASSLSGGRLWEQFF	TGTGCCAGCAGCTTAAGCGGGGGCCGATTATGGGAGCAGTTCTTC
TRBV6-5	few	TRBJ2-7	-	CASSHHEQYF	TGTGCCAGCAGTCACCACGAGCAGTACTTC
TRBV5-6	-	TRBJ2-7	-	CASSLGRPSYEQYF	TGTGCCAGCAGCTTGGGCAGGCCCTCCTACGAGCAGTACTTC
TRBV6-5	-	TRBJ2-1	-	CASSSNLAMNNEQFF	TGTGCCAGCAGTTCGAATCTAGCGATGAACAATGAGCAGTTCTTC
TRBV29-1	-	TRBJ1-1	-	CSVEGVEAFF	TGCAGCGTTGAGGGGGTTGAAGCTTTCTTT
TRBV3-1	-	TRBJ2-1	-	CASRTSGRTSEQFF	TGTGCCAGCAGGACCTCGGGCCGAACGTCTGAGCAGTTCTTC
TRBV10-3	-	TRBJ2-1	-	CAISGITSNEQFF	TGTGCCATCAGTGGGATAACTAGCAATGAGCAGTTCTTC
TRBV3-1	-	TRBJ1-4	TRBD1	CASSQTGSFEKLFF	TGTGCCAGCAGCCAGACAGGGAGCTTTGAAAAACTGTTTTTT